This is a list of T cell receptor beta chains from one sample in a study of T cell responses to AZD1222 COVID-19 vaccine. Libraries were prepared by immunoSEQ multiplex PCR; TCRdb keeps only in-frame clonotypes and omits some of them. The sample yields approximately 120,000 clones, more than 75% seen once. Sequences were derived from peripheral blood, sampled on day 0 of AZD1222 vaccination. All receptors derive from an adult in good health. Each CDR3 is given with its conserved first and last residue. The order of the fields is V gene, D gene, clone size, J gene, CDR3 protein, CDR3 DNA. D genes are given only for firm matches. A row's size may be missing; if present it is once, few, many or a size class.

TRBV28	NA	NA	TRBJ1-4	CASRQGGEKLFF	TGTGCCAGCAGGCAGGGTGGGGAAAAACTGTTTTTT
TRBV2	NA	NA	TRBJ1-3	CASRSRDIPGNTIYF	TGTGCCAGCAGGTCCCGGGACATTCCTGGAAACACCATATATTTT
TRBV9	TRBD2	NA	TRBJ2-7	CASSASGLPYEQYF	TGTGCCAGCAGCGCTAGCGGGCTGCCCTACGAGCAGTACTTC
TRBV2	NA	NA	TRBJ1-1	CASSESRRMNTEAFF	TGTGCCAGCAGTGAATCCAGGCGAATGAACACTGAAGCTTTCTTT
TRBV7-9	TRBD1	NA	TRBJ1-2	CASSSTGGPYGYTF	TGTGCCAGCAGCTCGACAGGGGGACCCTATGGCTACACCTTC
TRBV10-1	NA	NA	TRBJ2-1	CASSESIGGLYNEQFF	TGCGCCAGCAGTGAGTCCATCGGGGGCCTGTACAATGAGCAGTTCTTC
TRBV4-3	TRBD2	NA	TRBJ2-1	CASSQEGLAANEQFF	TGCGCCAGCAGCCAAGAAGGACTAGCGGCAAATGAGCAGTTCTTC
TRBV6-5	NA	NA	TRBJ1-1	CASSYRDTNTEAFF	TGTGCCAGCAGTTATCGGGACACTAACACTGAAGCTTTCTTT
TRBV7-2	NA	NA	TRBJ2-3	CASSLVQGVTDTQYF	TGTGCCAGCAGCTTAGTACAGGGCGTCACAGATACGCAGTATTTT
TRBV7-9	NA	few	TRBJ2-3	CASSANYNPSTDTQYF	TGTGCCAGCAGCGCCAACTACAACCCGAGCACAGATACGCAGTATTTT
TRBV28	TRBD1	NA	TRBJ1-1	CASRITGDNTEAFF	TGTGCCAGCAGGATTACAGGGGATAACACTGAAGCTTTCTTT
TRBV5-4	NA	NA	TRBJ1-1	CASSHITGNTEAFF	TGTGCCAGCAGCCATATAACAGGGAACACTGAAGCTTTCTTT
TRBV19	NA	NA	TRBJ1-2	CACGGGAYGYTF	TGTGCCTGCGGGGGAGGTGCCTATGGCTACACCTTC
TRBV7-9	TRBD1	NA	TRBJ2-7	CASSPGTAFYEQYF	TGTGCCAGCAGCCCCGGGACAGCCTTTTACGAGCAGTACTTC
TRBV19	NA	NA	TRBJ1-5	CASSQDPPQFYSNQPQHF	TGTGCCAGTAGTCAGGATCCCCCGCAATTTTATAGCAATCAGCCCCAGCATTTT
TRBV7-2	NA	NA	TRBJ2-1	CASSWDLYNEQFF	TGTGCCAGCAGCTGGGACCTATACAATGAGCAGTTCTTC
TRBV19	NA	NA	TRBJ1-5	CASSAQGGNQPQHF	TGTGCCAGTAGTGCCCAAGGGGGCAATCAGCCCCAGCATTTT
TRBV6-5	TRBD1	NA	TRBJ1-1	CASSDRFEAFF	TGTGCCAGCTCGGACAGGTTTGAAGCTTTCTTT
TRBV28	NA	NA	TRBJ2-7	CASSLVPLGRQYF	TGTGCCAGCAGTTTAGTTCCGTTAGGCAGGCAGTACTTC
TRBV4-3	TRBD1	NA	TRBJ2-1	CASSQDTSWDRGGFF	TGCGCCAGCAGCCAAGATACGTCCTGGGACAGGGGAGGATTCTTC
TRBV3-1/TRBV3-2	NA	once	TRBJ1-2	CASSQGGQGYTF	TGTGCCAGCAGCCAAGGAGGGCAGGGCTACACCTTC
TRBV27	TRBD2	NA	TRBJ2-7	CASSLISGRAGEQYF	TGTGCCAGCAGTTTAATCAGCGGGAGGGCCGGGGAGCAGTACTTC